Presented here are 23 T cell receptor beta chains from one specimen sequenced in a study of control samples from healthy donors and cancer patients (dated by TCRdb to about 2020). To prepare the library, the immunoSEQ multiplex PCR assay was applied. Held by TCRdb, this immuneACCESS table contains in-frame sequences only and omits some clones. Under half of the omission traces to an unresolved V gene where checked; the cause of the rest is unknown. This sample lists about 96,000 clones; roughly 93% were detected once. Of the sample, about 8.8% falls within the top ten clones. Sample: blood. The receptors were sampled from a man younger than 30 in good health.

The chain has TRBV7-2 and TRBJ1-2; D is perhaps TRBD1 (6 bases). Trimming left V 5 bases short and J 7 bases short, with 20 bases between. The germline V gene encodes CDR1 SGHTA and CDR2 FQGNSA. The length of the CDR3 is 15 residues. Here the CDR3 reads CASSPYGTKGGGYTF. The CDR3 DNA follows: TGTGCCAGCAGCCCATATGGGACAAAAGGAGGTGGCTACACCTTC.

The genes are TRBV11-2 and TRBJ1-3, with 7 bases that match TRBD1. V shed 5 bases, J shed 3 bases, and the junction held 7 bases outside the gene matches. The CDR3 runs to 15 residues. The germline gives CDR1 SGHAT, CDR2 FQNNGV. The CDR3 spells CASSTRTGHGNTIYF. The CDR3 DNA sequence: TGTGCCAGCAGCACCCGGACAGGACATGGAAACACCATATATTTT.

The chain joins TRBV18 to TRBJ1-1, with D unresolved. Germline CDR1 and CDR2: KGHSH and LQKENI. This CDR3 region has 14 residues. The V end was cut by 2 bases, the J end by 0 bases, with 7 bases between. The CDR3 protein is CASSPGELNTEAFF. In DNA, the CDR3 is TGTGCCAGCTCACCAGGGGAACTGAACACTGAAGCTTTCTTT.

The chain combines TRBV6-5 with TRBJ1-1; D remains unclear. Trimming pared 2 bases from V and 5 bases from J, leaving 9 bases between. In germline, CDR1 is MNHEY, CDR2 SVGAGI. This CDR3 comprises 13 residues. Here the CDR3 DNA reads TGTGCCAGCAGTTACCCGGGTCGGACTGAAGCTTTCTTT. Translation: CASSYPGRTEAFF.

CDR3 protein: CASTTEGGGRDQPQHF. CDR3 DNA sequence: TGTGCCAGCACCACCGAGGGTGGGGGCAGAGATCAGCCCCAGCATTTT. This sequence joins TRBV2 and TRBJ1-5; possibly TRBD1 for D (6 bases). Germline V gene lookup returns CDR1 SNHLY and CDR2 FYNNEI. V was pared by 7 bases and J by 5 bases, with 21 bases between. The CDR3 runs 16 residues.

The chain combines TRBV30 with TRBJ2-7; possibly TRBD1 for D (7 bases). Germline V CDR1 and CDR2: GTSNPN, SVGIG (reference sequence). This CDR3 comprises 13 residues. V was pared by 0 bases and J by 7 bases, with 13 bases between. CDR3 in amino acids: CAWSVTGAGEQYF. The CDR3 DNA sequence: TGTGCCTGGAGTGTCACAGGGGCGGGGGAGCAGTACTTC.

This chain links TRBV29-1 with TRBJ1-1, with D possibly matching TRBD1 (5 bases). Trimming pared 5 bases from V and 2 bases from J, leaving 9 bases between. CDR1 SQVTM and CDR2 ANQGSEA come from the germline V gene. The CDR3 totals 12 residues. CDR3 region: CSVTWGNTEAFF. The CDR3 region has the DNA TGCAGCGTTACGTGGGGCAACACTGAAGCTTTCTTT.

This chain uses TRBV5-1 with TRBJ1-5; D might be TRBD1 (5 bases). CDR3 length equals 13 residues. Germline CDR1 and CDR2: SGHRS and YFSETQ. Trimming removed 0 bases from V and 6 bases from J, with 7 bases in between. The CDR3 DNA reads as TGCGCCAGCAGCTTGGAGGGGACTCAGCCCCAGCATTTT. Protein: CASSLEGTQPQHF.

This chain links TRBV2 with TRBJ1-1; D remains unclear. With 7 bases removed from V and 6 bases from J, the gap between germline ends came to 9 bases. The CDR3 covers 11 residues. Germline V CDR1 and CDR2: SNHLY, FYNNEI. The CDR3 here is CASIWISEAFF. DNA of the CDR3: TGTGCCAGCATATGGATCTCTGAAGCTTTCTTT.

V is TRBV30 and J is TRBJ2-4; TRBD2 is a possible D gene (6 bases). The germline CDR1 and CDR2 sequences are GTSNPN and SVGIG (reference sequence). V gave up 5 bases and J gave up 0 bases, with 8 bases separating them. The CDR3 is made up of 13 amino acids. The CDR3 here is CAWGGIAKNIQYF. The CDR3 nucleotides are TGTGCCTGGGGAGGGATAGCCAAAAACATTCAGTACTTC.

The CDR3 nucleotides are TGTGCCAGCAGCTATACAGGACTTGTCGCGGATACCGGGCAGTACTTC. Amino acid sequence: CASSYTGLVADTGQYF. The chain recombines TRBV5-4 with TRBJ2-7; D is tentatively TRBD1 or TRBD2 (5 bases each). Germline CDR1 and CDR2: SGHNT and YYREEE (reference sequence). This CDR3 comprises 16 residues. V lost 3 bases and J lost 9, with 25 bases in between.

J is TRBJ2-7 and V is TRBV6-4, with D unclear. The V gene's germline CDR1 is MRHNA and CDR2 SNTAGT. The CDR3 loop spans 14 amino acids. Between the trimmed V and J ends, which lost 2 bases and 5 bases, there was a span of 13 bases. This chain's CDR3 is CASSDVDERNEQYF. Written as DNA, the CDR3 is TGTGCCAGCAGTGACGTCGACGAACGCAACGAGCAGTACTTC.

V usage is TRBV5-1 and J usage is TRBJ2-7; 7 bases map to TRBD1. CDR1 is SGHRS, CDR2 YFSETQ, per germline. This CDR3 is built from 13 residues. Trimming removed 7 bases from V and 0 bases from J; junction bases left unmatched: 4. The DNA of the CDR3 is TGCGCCAGCGAGGGGGACAGCTCCTACGAGCAGTACTTC. Encoded protein: CASEGDSSYEQYF.

The V and J genes are TRBV10-1 and TRBJ1-5; 7 nucleotides align to TRBD1. The CDR3 covers 15 residues. The germline gives CDR1 WNHNN, CDR2 SYGVQD (reference sequence). V lost 0 bases, J lost 1 base, and 0 bases stayed unmatched. CDR3 DNA: TGCGCCAGCAGTGAGTCAGGGGGCAGCAATCAGCCCCAGCATTTT. It yields the protein CASSESGGSNQPQHF.

This chain uses TRBV6-2 or TRBV6-3 with TRBJ1-1; D perhaps matches TRBD1 (5 bases). Trimming left V 2 bases short and J 7 bases short, with 17 bases between. The germline CDR1 and CDR2 sequences are MNHEY and SVGEGT. This CDR3 spans 15 amino acids. The CDR3 loop is CASSYLDNVGVEAFF. CDR3 nucleotides: TGTGCCAGCAGTTACCTGGACAATGTAGGAGTTGAAGCTTTCTTT.

The V and J genes are TRBV4-2 and TRBJ2-2; the D call may be TRBD1 or TRBD2 (5 bases each). The CDR3 length is 17 residues. V was trimmed by 4 bases and J by 6 bases, leaving 21 bases between them. Germline CDR1 LGHNA, CDR2 YNFKEQ. The CDR3 DNA sequence: TGTGCCAGCAGCCCGACTGTGGGGGTTTGGGGTGCCGGGGAGCTGTTTTTT. This sequence encodes CASSPTVGVWGAGELFF.

In its sample, this clone was seen once. V is TRBV10-3 and J is TRBJ1-5, with TRBD1 as a possible D gene (5 bases). The CDR3 totals 14 residues. V lost 0 bases to trimming and J lost 7 bases, with 10 bases between them. Germline lookup yields CDR1 ENHRY and CDR2 SYGVKD. CDR3 DNA: TGTGCCATCAGTGAGTCGGGGGAGTGGCAGCCCCAGCATTTT. Translated: CAISESGEWQPQHF.

The J gene is TRBJ1-1, the V gene TRBV12-3 or TRBV12-4; D is undetermined. This CDR3 contains 13 residues. Trimming took off 4 bases at V and 0 bases at J, with 6 bases between the two ends. CDR3 loop: CASSWTLNTEAFF. In DNA form, the CDR3 reads TGTGCCAGCAGTTGGACCCTGAACACTGAAGCTTTCTTT.

The V call is TRBV6-2 or TRBV6-3, the J call TRBJ2-7; D may be TRBD1 (5 bases). V was shortened by 6 bases and J by 2 bases, with 17 bases between the two germline ends. Germline V gene lookup returns CDR1 MNHEY and CDR2 SVGEGT. CDR3 length: 15 amino acids. The chain's CDR3 is CASSSTSGLPYEQYF. The CDR3 DNA reads TGTGCCAGCAGCTCGACCTCAGGGCTCCCCTACGAGCAGTACTTC.

The CDR3 protein is CASSDRSREKLFF. Here the CDR3 DNA reads TGTGCCAGCAGCGACCGGAGCCGAGAAAAACTGTTTTTT. V and J are TRBV3-1 (or the pseudogene TRBV3-2) and TRBJ1-4; D ambiguous. The CDR3 loop spans 13 amino acids. Germline CDR1 reads LGHDT; CDR2 reads YNNKEL (reference sequence). The germline V and J ends were trimmed by 5 bases and 8 bases, with 12 bases remaining between them.

The chain carries TRBV6-5 and TRBJ2-7, with 7 positions matching TRBD1. Germline CDR1 and CDR2: MNHEY and SVGAGI. The CDR3 has 14 amino acids. Trimming removed 9 bases from V and 9 bases from J; junction bases left unmatched: 17. Here the CDR3 reads CASSAGTARLGQYF. The CDR3 region has the DNA TGTGCCAGTTCCGCCGGGACAGCACGATTGGGGCAGTACTTC.

The chain uses TRBV24-1 and TRBJ2-2, with D perhaps matching TRBD1 (6 bases). V lost 11 bases to trimming and J lost 6 bases, with 12 bases between them. This CDR3 has 12 amino acids. Looked up from germline, CDR1 is KGHDR and CDR2 is SFDVKD. The CDR3: CAIQQGPGELFF. The DNA for the CDR3 is TGTGCCATCCAACAGGGACCCGGGGAGCTGTTTTTT.

This clone was recorded only once. The rearrangement links TRBV4-2 to TRBJ1-5, with a tentative D call TRBD1 (5 bases). There are 19 residues in the CDR3. The germline CDR1 and CDR2 sequences are LGHNA and YNFKEQ. V was clipped by 0 bases and J by 0 bases, with 18 bases between them. The CDR3 region has the DNA TGTGCCAGCAGCCAAGAGAGGGGCGCGACAGATTATAGCAATCAGCCCCAGCATTTT. This codes for CASSQERGATDYSNQPQHF.